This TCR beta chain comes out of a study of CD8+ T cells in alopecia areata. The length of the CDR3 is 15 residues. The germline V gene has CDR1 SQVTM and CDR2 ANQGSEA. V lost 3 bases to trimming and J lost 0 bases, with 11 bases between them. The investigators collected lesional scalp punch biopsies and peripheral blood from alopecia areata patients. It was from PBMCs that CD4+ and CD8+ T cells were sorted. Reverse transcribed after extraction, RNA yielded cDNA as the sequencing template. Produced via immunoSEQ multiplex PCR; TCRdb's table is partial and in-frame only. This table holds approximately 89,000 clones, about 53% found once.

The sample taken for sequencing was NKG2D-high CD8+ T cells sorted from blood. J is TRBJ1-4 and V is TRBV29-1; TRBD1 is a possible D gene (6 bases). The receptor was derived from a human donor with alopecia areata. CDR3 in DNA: TGCAGCGTTGAGGGGGCGAGTGCAACTAATGAAAAACTGTTTTTT. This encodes CSVEGASATNEKLFF.